This T cell receptor (beta chain) came from a study of T cell responses to AZD1222 COVID-19 vaccine. The CDR3 contains 17 residues. Study observations and caveats: Repertoire sampling occurred only after the peak T cell response. Spike was spanned by vaccine-associated CD4 TCRs, which were dominant at 160-218 and 743-854.

Sequencing was performed with immunoSEQ multiplex PCR; in TCRdb, only in-frame clones are kept and a portion is missing. The data hold 90,000 to 150,000 clones, with 88% observed a single time. As concerns this clone: Its specificity is not known.

This TCR derives from an adult who received the AZD1222 COVID-19 vaccine. The sequenced sample was peripheral blood, obtained 28 days after the second AZD1222 dose. The chain is built from TRBV21-1 and TRBJ1-4; the table's D call, TRBD1, was not checked against the DNA. TRBV21-1 is a documented pseudogene. In DNA form, the CDR3 reads TGTGCCAGCAGCAAATTAGCCCGGACAGCCAGGGATGAAAAACTGTTTTTT. It is translated as CASSKLARTARDEKLFF.